One and the same sample provided the 21 T cell receptor beta chains below, sequenced in a study of blood T cell repertoires in COVID-19. Method: immunoSEQ multiplex PCR; TCRdb's copy keeps in-frame clones and lacks some. The data contain over 55,000 clones, around 87% of them singletons. Sequences were obtained from peripheral blood. The receptors derive from a human donor with active COVID-19. The donor label of this sample is uncertain.

This rearrangement joins TRBV18 to TRBJ2-7; D gene unclear. Per germline, CDR1 KGHSH and CDR2 LQKENI. Trimming stripped 2 bases from V and 0 bases from J, with 8 bases between. This CDR3 region has 14 residues. CDR3 in amino acids: CASSPSGSSYEQYF. For the CDR3, the DNA is TGTGCCAGCTCACCATCCGGTTCCTCCTACGAGCAGTACTTC.

This clone was seen once. The chain combines TRBV19 with TRBJ2-1; weak D call: TRBD2 (6 bases). Trimming stripped 6 bases from V and 2 bases from J, with 14 bases between. The CDR3 loop spans 15 amino acids. Germline CDR1 is LNHDA and CDR2 is SQIVND (reference sequence). This chain's CDR3 is CASRTAGSAYNEQFF. In DNA, the CDR3 is TGTGCCAGTAGGACGGCCGGGAGTGCCTACAATGAGCAGTTCTTC.

V gene TRBV25-1 combines with J gene TRBJ2-7; 9 nucleotides align to TRBD1. The V and J ends lost 5 bases and 3 bases, in that order; junction bases with no gene match: 8. The CDR3 totals 15 residues. Germline CDR1 reads MGHDK; CDR2 reads SYGVNS. The CDR3 nucleotides are TGTGCCAGCAGTCCCGCCGGGACAGGGTTCTACGAGCAGTACTTC. It codes for CASSPAGTGFYEQYF.

This clone was seen once. V is TRBV18 and J is TRBJ1-6; D unresolved. The V gene lost 5 bases and the J gene lost 8 bases, with 10 bases spanning the gap. This CDR3 comprises 13 residues. Germline loops: CDR1 KGHSH, CDR2 LQKENI. The CDR3: CASSREADSPLHF. CDR3 nucleotides: TGTGCCAGCTCAAGGGAAGCGGATTCACCCCTCCACTTT.

The J gene is TRBJ2-7, the V gene TRBV11-2; D is possibly TRBD2 (5 bases). Germline V CDR1 and CDR2: SGHAT, FQNNGV. Trimming cost V 1 base and J 8 bases, with 9 bases left between them. CDR3 length: 12 amino acids. CDR3 residues: CASSLAGSQQYF. Here the CDR3 DNA reads TGTGCCAGCAGCTTAGCGGGGTCTCAGCAGTACTTC. The full variable domain, rest sourced from reference TRBV11-2 and TRBJ2-7, is EAGVAQSPRYKIIEKRQSVAFWCNPISGHATLYWYQQILGQGPKLLIQFQNNGVVDDSQLPKDRFSAERLKGVDSTLKIQPAKLEDSAVYLCASSLAGSQQYFGPGTRLTVT.

This clone was picked up a small number of times. V is TRBV24-1 and J is TRBJ2-3, with 8 bases fitting TRBD1. Germline CDR1 reads KGHDR; CDR2 reads SFDVKD. V was clipped by 6 bases and J by 2 bases; unmatched bases: 3. CDR3 length: 14 amino acids. The CDR3 is CATSSGQVTDTQYF. CDR3 nucleotide sequence: TGTGCCACCAGTTCGGGACAGGTCACAGATACGCAGTATTTT.

The rearrangement joins TRBV7-8 to TRBJ2-3; perhaps TRBD1 as D (6 bases). The V gene's germline CDR1 is SGHVS and CDR2 FQNEAQ. V was shortened by 1 base and J by 2 bases, with 7 bases between the two germline ends. The CDR3 consists of 14 residues. The CDR3 nucleotides are TGTGCCAGCAGCTTAGAGGGGGACACAGATACGCAGTATTTT. Translating gives CASSLEGDTDTQYF.

The CDR3 DNA follows: TGTGCCAGCAGCTTGGAGGGACAGTCCTACGAGCAGTACTTC. Translated, it gives CASSLEGQSYEQYF. The chain carries TRBV5-6 and TRBJ2-7, with 7 bases lining up with TRBD1. Germline values: CDR1 SGHDT, CDR2 YYEEEE. J lost 1 base, V lost 0 bases, and 1 base had no gene match. CDR3 length: 14 residues.

This clone has just a few counts. The CDR3 sequence: CATSRGAGPYEQYF. CDR3 sequence (DNA): TGTGCCACCAGCCGGGGAGCAGGACCCTACGAGCAGTACTTC. The chain recombines TRBV15 with TRBJ2-7, with D possibly TRBD2 on 5 matching bases. V lost 5 bases and J lost 2, with 13 bases in between. This CDR3 contains 14 residues. Germline CDR1 reads LNHNV; CDR2 reads YYDKDF (reference sequence).

The chain has TRBV7-2 and TRBJ2-4, with TRBD2 matching over 7 bases. The V gene's germline CDR1 is SGHTA and CDR2 FQGNSA. This CDR3 contains 14 residues. V trimming: 1 base; J trimming: 4 bases; junction bases outside the gene matches: 1. This CDR3 reads CASSLGGGKNIQYF. CDR3 DNA sequence: TGTGCCAGCAGCTTAGGCGGGGGTAAAAACATTCAGTACTTC.

The genes are TRBV6-6 and TRBJ1-3; D possibly corresponds to TRBD1 (6 bases). Per the germline V gene, CDR1 is MNHNY and CDR2 is SVGAGI (reference sequence). Deletions cut 10 bases from V and 3 bases from J, with 13 bases between. CDR3 size: 13 residues. The CDR3 here is CAMADSLGNTIYF. The CDR3 region has the DNA TGTGCCATGGCGGACAGCCTTGGAAACACCATATATTTT.

The chain uses TRBV5-8 and TRBJ2-5, with TRBD1 matching 8 bases. Germline-derived CDR1 and CDR2 are SGHTS and YDEGEE. The CDR3 extends over 17 amino acids. V shed 3 bases, J shed 2 bases, and the junction held 12 bases outside the gene matches. CDR3: CASSSDGATGGQETQYF. Here the CDR3 DNA reads TGTGCCAGCAGCTCTGATGGGGCCACAGGGGGTCAAGAGACCCAGTACTTC. The entire variable domain, with the rest obtained from reference TRBV5-8 and TRBJ2-5, is as follows: EAGVTQSPTHLIKTRGQQATLRCSPISGHTSVYWYQQALGLGLQFLLWYDEGEERNRGNFPPRFSGRQFPNYSSELNVNALELEDSALYLCASSSDGATGGQETQYFGPGTRLLVL.

The genes are TRBV30 and TRBJ1-2; D is possibly TRBD1 (6 bases). V lost 4 bases to trimming and J lost 8 bases, with 14 bases between them. The CDR3 length is 12 residues. Germline V gene sequence: CDR1 GTSNPN, CDR2 SVGIG (reference sequence). CDR3 coding DNA: TGTGCCTGGACAAGCCGGGACAAGGGCTACACCTTC. It codes for CAWTSRDKGYTF.

The chain recombines TRBV5-8 with TRBJ2-5, with TRBD1 identical over 9 bases. Germline V gene sequence: CDR1 SGHTS, CDR2 YDEGEE. This CDR3 has 16 amino acids. The trim removed 0 bases at V and 4 bases at J, leaving 7 bases unmatched. This CDR3 reads CASSLAQGAGGETQYF. In nucleotides, the CDR3 is TGTGCCAGCAGCTTGGCACAGGGGGCAGGAGGAGAGACCCAGTACTTC.

The chain recombines TRBV29-1 with TRBJ1-2; D is ambiguous. The CDR3 contains 13 residues. V lost 6 bases and J lost 6, with 17 bases in between. The germline V gene encodes CDR1 SQVTM and CDR2 ANQGSEA. The DNA for the CDR3 is TGCAGCGTCCACCTAGGCGGTTCCGATGGCTACACCTTC. Translation: CSVHLGGSDGYTF.

The chain uses TRBV2 and TRBJ2-2; TRBD1 matches at 9 bases. The CDR3 contains 16 residues. The germline V gene encodes CDR1 SNHLY and CDR2 FYNNEI. J gave up 5 bases and V 6 bases, and 10 bases lay outside the gene matches. The CDR3 loop reads CASSSGGTGRTGELFF. The CDR3 bases are TGTGCCAGCAGCTCGGGTGGGACAGGGAGAACCGGGGAGCTGTTTTTT.

The chain carries TRBV9 and TRBJ2-2; D is uncertain. The CDR3 loop spans 15 amino acids. V shed 1 base and J shed 0 bases, with 7 bases lying between them. CDR1 is SGDLS and CDR2 is YYNGEE in the germline V gene. As DNA, the CDR3 is TGTGCCAGCAGCGTACTAGGTACGAACACCGGGGAGCTGTTTTTT. This translates into CASSVLGTNTGELFF.

The genes are TRBV4-1 and TRBJ2-2, with a tentative D call TRBD1 (6 bases). Trimming removed 0 bases from V and 9 bases from J, with 11 bases in between. Germline assignment: CDR1 MGHRA and CDR2 YSYEKL. The CDR3 has 14 residues. CDR3 residues: CASSQEGTIRELFF. The CDR3 DNA is TGCGCCAGCAGCCAAGAGGGGACAATAAGGGAGCTGTTTTTT.

The chain uses TRBV2 and TRBJ2-1, with 9 positions matching TRBD2. In germline, CDR1 is SNHLY, CDR2 FYNNEI. The V and J ends lost 0 bases and 13 bases, in that order; junction bases with no gene match: 7. This CDR3 comprises 14 residues. CDR3 protein: CASSEAGAGGPQFF. CDR3 in DNA: TGTGCCAGCAGTGAAGCGGGCGCGGGGGGGCCCCAGTTCTTC. Supplemented by reference TRBV2 and TRBJ2-1, the full variable domain reads EPEVTQTPSHQVTQMGQEVILRCVPISNHLYFYWYRQILGQKVEFLVSFYNNEISEKSEIFDDQFSVERPDGSNFTLKIRSTKLEDSAMYFCASSEAGAGGPQFFGPGTRLTVL.

V is TRBV5-1 and J is TRBJ2-2, with TRBD1 matching 11 bases. This CDR3 has 19 residues. In germline, CDR1 is SGHRS, CDR2 YFSETQ. V lost 4 bases and J lost 4; bases outside the gene matches: 15. Written as DNA, the CDR3 is TGCGCCAGCAGCATACGTGCGGGACAGGGGGTCTTGGGCACCGGGGAGCTGTTTTTT. This encodes CASSIRAGQGVLGTGELFF.

The V call is TRBV10-3, the J call TRBJ2-3; 13 bases are a match to TRBD2. Per germline, CDR1 ENHRY and CDR2 SYGVKD. The CDR3 runs to 14 residues. Trimming removed 6 bases from V and 9 bases from J; junction bases left unmatched: 6. The CDR3 protein is CAISPGTSGVTQYF. Written as DNA, the CDR3 is TGTGCCATCAGCCCCGGGACTAGCGGGGTAACGCAGTATTTT.